This T cell receptor beta chain was profiled in a study of cytomegalovirus exposure and HLA in healthy donors. Notes on the study in general: A later analysis linked a missense variant in DCLRE1C to the trimming of TCR beta V and J genes.

Turning to this clone: Its antigen is not known. The sample has other DNA sequences that encode this CDR3 too.

CDR1 and CDR2 from the germline V gene are KGHSH and LQKENI. The CDR3 has 16 amino acids. Trimming removed 0 bases from V and 4 bases from J; junction bases left unmatched: 4. PCR primers comprised 60 Vbeta and 13 Jbeta primers. Method: immunoSEQ multiplex PCR; TCRdb's copy keeps in-frame clones and lacks some. Of approximately 150,000 clones listed, 65% to 80% are singletons. This TCR was recovered from a middle-aged woman in good health and CMV-seronegative. The chain links TRBV18 to TRBJ2-1, with 9 bases matching TRBD1. The sequenced sample consisted of PBMCs. The CDR3 loop is CASSPPGQGRYNEQFF. As DNA, the CDR3 is TGTGCCAGCTCACCACCGGGACAGGGCCGATACAATGAGCAGTTCTTC.